This is a list of T cell receptor beta chains from one sample in a study of early T cells in non-severe SARS-CoV-2 infection. One entry per CDR3 protein results from TCRdb running MiXCR on the 5' RACE reads. The sample records about 25,000 distinct CDR3 sequences, about 4% being singletons. The sample comprised whole blood. The receptors come from an adult who was a healthcare worker with PCR-confirmed SARS-CoV-2 infection or an uninfected control (not recorded which). Each CDR3 is given with its conserved first and last residue. D genes are given only for firm matches. Rows give clone size only sometimes, using once, few, many, or a class for an expanded clone.

>many|TRBV11-2|.|TRBJ2-1
CASSLTLSGFGNEQFF
TGTGCCAGCAGCTTGACCCTAAGCGGTTTTGGGAATGAGCAGTTCTTC
>many|TRBV7-2|.|TRBJ2-5
CASSFEGTLGGQYF
TGTGCCAGCAGCTTCGAGGGGACCCTAGGGGGCCAGTACTTC
>many|TRBV28|.|TRBJ2-6
CASSLRGSGANVLTF
TGTGCCAGCAGTCTCAGGGGTTCTGGGGCCAACGTCCTGACTTTC
>.|TRBV20-1|.|TRBJ1-2
CSARHMGENYGYTF
TGCAGTGCTAGACACATGGGGGAGAACTATGGCTACACCTTC
>many|TRBV7-9|TRBD2|TRBJ2-1
CASSHLSGASYNEQFF
TGTGCCAGCAGCCATCTTAGCGGGGCATCCTACAATGAGCAGTTCTTC
>many|TRBV5-1|TRBD1|TRBJ1-2
CASSQGQALYGYTF
TGCGCCAGCAGCCAAGGACAGGCCCTCTATGGCTACACCTTC
>many|TRBV7-2|.|TRBJ1-2
CASSLADYGYTF
TGTGCCAGCAGCTTAGCCGACTATGGCTACACCTTC
>.|TRBV12-5|.|TRBJ2-1
CASGNFNEQFF
TGTGCTAGTGGAAATTTTAATGAGCAGTTCTTC
>many|TRBV2|.|TRBJ2-3
CASSALASTDTQYF
TGTGCCAGCAGTGCGCTAGCAAGCACAGATACGCAGTATTTT
>many|TRBV11-2|.|TRBJ1-2
CASSLVGAFYGYTF
TGTGCCAGCAGCTTAGTCGGAGCGTTCTATGGCTACACCTTC
>many|TRBV3-1|.|TRBJ2-2
CASSQQGTGELFF
TGTGCCAGCAGCCAACAGGGCACCGGGGAGCTGTTTTTT
>many|TRBV7-9|.|TRBJ1-1
CASGFPQGKKTEAFF
TGTGCCAGCGGTTTCCCACAGGGAAAAAAAACTGAAGCTTTCTTT
>many|TRBV29-1|TRBD1|TRBJ1-1
CSTKQGFGTEAFF
TGCAGCACCAAACAGGGGTTTGGCACTGAAGCTTTCTTT
>few|TRBV29-1|.|TRBJ2-5
CSLTGGGTQYF
TGCAGTCTGACAGGAGGCGGGACCCAGTACTTC
>few|TRBV6-1|TRBD2|TRBJ2-7
CASSEGLAGTTIPYEQYF
TGTGCCAGCAGTGAAGGACTAGCGGGAACCACTATCCCATACGAGCAGTACTTC
>many|TRBV11-3|.|TRBJ2-3
CASSLALTDTQYF
TGTGCCAGCAGCTTGGCTCTCACAGATACGCAGTATTTT
>few|TRBV13|TRBD1|TRBJ2-3
CASSAGQGGPDTQYF
TGTGCCAGCAGCGCCGGACAGGGGGGCCCAGATACGCAGTATTTT
>many|TRBV29-1|.|TRBJ2-1
CSVGSGIFYNEQFF
TGCAGCGTTGGATCAGGGATCTTCTACAATGAGCAGTTCTTC
>large|TRBV4-3|.|TRBJ2-3
CASSQDPSSTQYF
TGCGCCAGCAGCCAAGATCCTAGCAGTACGCAGTATTTT
>many|TRBV18|.|TRBJ2-1
CASSPRVDEQFF
TGTGCCAGCTCACCCAGGGTAGACGAGCAGTTCTTC
>many|TRBV3-1|.|TRBJ1-3
CASSQRGNTIYF
TGTGCCAGCAGCCAGAGGGGAAACACCATATATTTT
>many|TRBV4-3|.|TRBJ1-2
CASSQELATGTFAF
TGCGCCAGCAGCCAAGAACTGGCGACCGGAACCTTCGCCTTC
>many|TRBV24-1|.|TRBJ2-1
CATSDMRGSSYNEQFF
TGTGCCACCAGTGATATGAGGGGGTCATCCTACAATGAGCAGTTCTTC
>many|TRBV27|.|TRBJ1-4
CASSIQERKRGEKLFF
TGTGCCAGCAGTATTCAGGAGCGCAAAAGGGGTGAAAAACTGTTTTTT
>many|TRBV19|TRBD2|TRBJ2-1
CASSATWTSGRSYNEQFF
TGTGCCAGTAGTGCTACTTGGACTAGCGGGAGGTCCTACAATGAGCAGTTCTTC
>few|TRBV2|.|TRBJ1-2
CASSDRGLYGYTF
TGTGCCAGCAGTGACAGGGGCCTCTATGGCTACACCTTC
>many|TRBV29-1|TRBD2|TRBJ2-7
CSVGEGGGEQYF
TGCAGCGTTGGGGAGGGCGGAGGGGAGCAGTACTTC
>many|TRBV11-2|TRBD2|TRBJ2-2
CASSLGLAGGTGELFF
TGTGCCAGCAGCTTAGGACTAGCGGGAGGGACCGGGGAGCTGTTTTTT
>many|TRBV19|.|TRBJ1-1
CASSAMNTEAFF
TGTGCCAGTAGTGCTATGAACACTGAAGCTTTCTTT
>many|TRBV28|TRBD1|TRBJ1-1
CASDRTGAGAEAFF
TGTGCCAGCGACCGGACAGGGGCCGGGGCTGAAGCTTTCTTT
>many|TRBV14|TRBD1|TRBJ1-4
CASSQGDRDNEKLFF
TGTGCCAGCAGCCAAGGGGACAGGGATAATGAAAAACTGTTTTTT
>many|TRBV12-3/TRBV12-4|.|TRBJ1-5
CASSLLQQQPPQHF
TGTGCCAGCAGTCTACTACAACAGCAACCGCCCCAGCATTTT
>.|TRBV13|.|TRBJ2-7
CASSLGSRTDEQYF
TGTGCCAGCAGCTTAGGCAGTAGAACCGACGAGCAGTACTTC
>many|TRBV28|.|TRBJ2-5
CASSSPGAWETQYF
TGTGCCAGCAGTTCCCCGGGGGCCTGGGAGACCCAGTACTTC
>.|TRBV7-9|.|TRBJ2-3
CASSAGTANTPQYF
TGTGCCAGCAGCGCGGGGACCGCCAATACTCCGCAGTATTTT